These T cell receptor beta chains were read from a single sample in a study of T cell responses to AZD1222 COVID-19 vaccine. Only in-frame clones appear in the TCRdb table, and some are missing; sequencing was by immunoSEQ multiplex PCR. The sample includes 200,000 or so clones, 80% to 95% of them seen just once. Sequencing used peripheral blood, obtained on day 0 of AZD1222 vaccination. The receptors here all came from an adult in good health. CDR3s include the opening cysteine and the closing phenylalanine or tryptophan. D genes are given only for firm matches. The size entry is marked missing in some rows and otherwise reads once, few, many or a size class.

cdr3_length	v_call	j_call	d_call	clone_size	cdr3_nt	cdr3_aa
13	TRBV6-5	TRBJ1-5	NA	NA	TGTGCCAGCAGGGTGGGGAGTAATCAGCCCCAGCATTTT	CASRVGSNQPQHF
16	TRBV11-2	TRBJ2-1	TRBD2	NA	TGTGCCAGCAGATCACAAGCGGGGCCATCCTACAATGAGCAGTTCTTC	CASRSQAGPSYNEQFF
14	TRBV28	TRBJ1-2	NA	NA	TGTGCCAGCAGTCCTTTTACAGGGAACTATGGCTACACCTTC	CASSPFTGNYGYTF
18	TRBV7-9	TRBJ2-3	TRBD2	NA	TGTGCCAGCAGCTTAGCGCTGGGGATGCGGGGGGCCACAGATACGCAGTATTTT	CASSLALGMRGATDTQYF
16	TRBV11-2	TRBJ1-1	NA	NA	TGTGCCAGCAGCTTAGAAGAAGGCGGTGAGAACACTGAAGCTTTCTTT	CASSLEEGGENTEAFF
16	TRBV6-5	TRBJ2-7	NA	NA	TGTGCCAGCAGTTACCCCCGGGGGTCGCCCTCCTACGAGCAGTACTTC	CASSYPRGSPSYEQYF
15	TRBV9	TRBJ2-1	NA	NA	TGTGCCAGCAGCGTAGTGGAGGCCTTTTCGGATGAGCAGTTCTTC	CASSVVEAFSDEQFF
19	TRBV7-6	TRBJ2-7	TRBD2	NA	TGTGCCAGCAGCTCGAGGGGACTAGCGGGAGACTGGGGGGGTCCCGAGCAGTACTTC	CASSSRGLAGDWGGPEQYF
16	TRBV19	TRBJ2-1	NA	few	TGTGCCAGTAGTCAACAGGCCGGCGGATCAATTAATGAGCAGTTCTTC	CASSQQAGGSINEQFF
16	TRBV5-4	TRBJ1-1	NA	NA	TGTGCCAGCAGCTTGTCAGGGGCGAGGGTGAACACTGAAGCTTTCTTT	CASSLSGARVNTEAFF
15	TRBV2	TRBJ2-1	NA	once	TGTGCCAGCAGGGGCACCAGCGGGACAAACAATGAGCAGTTCTTC	CASRGTSGTNNEQFF
18	TRBV21-1	TRBJ2-1	NA	NA	TGTGCCAGCGACCCTGGACTGAGGGATCTTAGCTCCTACAATGAGCAGTTCTTC	CASDPGLRDLSSYNEQFF
14	TRBV19	TRBJ1-3	NA	few	TGTGCCAGTACCCGAACGGCCTCTGGAAACACCATATATTTT	CASTRTASGNTIYF
16	TRBV5-4	TRBJ1-1	TRBD1	NA	TGTGCCAGCAGCACGTCAGGGGGTACCATTTACACTGAAGCTTTCTTT	CASSTSGGTIYTEAFF
15	TRBV9	TRBJ2-1	TRBD2	NA	TGTGCCAGCAGCGCCAGCGGGGGGGTAAACAATGAGCAGTTCTTC	CASSASGGVNNEQFF
16	TRBV4-3	TRBJ2-2	NA	NA	TGCGCCAGCAGCCAAGAAAGGGAAATACTGACCGGGGAGCTGTTTTTT	CASSQEREILTGELFF
11	TRBV9	TRBJ1-1	NA	NA	TGTGCCAGTGGCGAGAACACTGAAGCTTTCTTT	CASGENTEAFF
14	TRBV6-5	TRBJ1-1	TRBD1	NA	TGTGCCAGCAGTCGACAGGGGGCTGGGACTGAAGCTTTCTTT	CASSRQGAGTEAFF
14	TRBV15	TRBJ1-5	NA	NA	TGTGCCACCAGCAGAAGACAGGGCAATCAGCCCCAGCATTTT	CATSRRQGNQPQHF
15	TRBV28	TRBJ2-1	TRBD2	once	TGTGCCAGCAGTTTGACTAGCGGGTCCTACAATGAGCAGTTCTTC	CASSLTSGSYNEQFF
18	TRBV18	TRBJ1-1	NA	NA	TGTGCCAGCTCACCACCGATAAGGCAGGGATTATGGAACACTGAAGCTTTCTTT	CASSPPIRQGLWNTEAFF
14	TRBV29-1	TRBJ1-1	TRBD1	NA	TGCAGCGTTCCAAGGACAGGGCTGAACACTGAAGCTTTCTTT	CSVPRTGLNTEAFF
14	TRBV28	TRBJ1-2	NA	NA	TGTGCCAGCAGTGGACAGCATATTCCCTATGGCTACACCTTC	CASSGQHIPYGYTF
14	TRBV11-2	TRBJ2-1	TRBD2	NA	TGTGCCAGCAGCTGGGGACTAGCGGACAATGAGCAGTTCTTC	CASSWGLADNEQFF
14	TRBV19	TRBJ1-2	TRBD1	once	TGTGCCAGTAGTATCGGGGGACAGTTAAATGGCTACACCTTC	CASSIGGQLNGYTF
15	TRBV19	TRBJ1-1	NA	NA	TGTGCCAGTAGTATATTGTCGGGGCTGAACACTGAAGCTTTCTTT	CASSILSGLNTEAFF
15	TRBV5-1	TRBJ2-1	NA	NA	TGCGCCAGCAGCGGGATGACAGTTCTTGGCGGGTATCAGTTCTTC	CASSGMTVLGGYQFF
16	TRBV27	TRBJ2-5	TRBD2	NA	TGTGCCAGCAGTCCGCCTCGACTAGCGGGACAAGAGACCCAGTACTTC	CASSPPRLAGQETQYF
13	TRBV6-5	TRBJ1-5	NA	NA	TGTGCCAGCAGAGGACAGCCCAATCAGCCCCAGCATTTT	CASRGQPNQPQHF
14	TRBV19	TRBJ2-1	TRBD1	NA	TGTGCCACGTCAAGGGACAGCTCCTACAATGAGCAGTTCTTC	CATSRDSSYNEQFF
15	TRBV27	TRBJ1-1	NA	NA	TGTGCCAGCAGTTTACAGGGGCGAGTGGACACTGAAGCTTTCTTT	CASSLQGRVDTEAFF
16	TRBV5-1	TRBJ1-1	TRBD1	NA	TGCGCCAGCAGCTTGGGGCAGGGGGGAACTTTTACTGAAGCTTTCTTT	CASSLGQGGTFTEAFF
16	TRBV30	TRBJ2-3	TRBD2	NA	TGTGCCTGGAGTGTACTAGCGGCTAGAGGGATAGATACGCAGTATTTT	CAWSVLAARGIDTQYF
14	TRBV7-9	TRBJ1-5	NA	NA	TGTGCCAGCAGTACCACAGGGAGCAATCAGCCCCAGCATTTT	CASSTTGSNQPQHF
15	TRBV4-2	TRBJ1-3	TRBD1	NA	TGTGCCAGCAGCCGGGGACAGGGGGCTGGAAACACCATATATTTT	CASSRGQGAGNTIYF
14	TRBV5-1	TRBJ1-4	NA	NA	TGCGCCAGCAGCTTTCCCGGATCCGGGCGGAAACTGTTTTTT	CASSFPGSGRKLFF
15	TRBV4-3	TRBJ1-4	NA	NA	TGCGCCAGCAGCCAAGATTACAGGAGAGGTGAAAAACTGTTTTTT	CASSQDYRRGEKLFF
16	TRBV5-5	TRBJ1-2	NA	NA	TGTGCCAGCAGTTCCGGGACAAGGGGGTACCAATATGGCTACACCTTC	CASSSGTRGYQYGYTF
15	TRBV4-1	TRBJ1-2	TRBD1	NA	TGCGCCAGCAGCCAGAACCAGGGGGCGGGCTATGGCTACACCTTC	CASSQNQGAGYGYTF
15	TRBV18	TRBJ2-2	NA	NA	TGTGCCAGCTCACCACGGGGAACGGCGACCGGGGAGCTGTTTTTT	CASSPRGTATGELFF
15	TRBV19	TRBJ2-1	TRBD2	NA	TGTGCCAGTAGTATTGCGAGCGGGACCGTAAATGAGCAGTTCTTC	CASSIASGTVNEQFF
15	TRBV7-2	TRBJ1-6	NA	NA	TGTGCCAGCAGCGCAGAGGTGGTATCCAATTCACCCCTCCACTTT	CASSAEVVSNSPLHF
12	TRBV6-5	TRBJ2-7	NA	NA	TGTGCCAGCTCCGGACGGGGAGCCGAGCAGTACTTC	CASSGRGAEQYF
15	TRBV7-6	TRBJ1-1	NA	NA	TGTGCCAGCAGTCTCCGGACAGTCATGAACACTGAAGCTTTCTTT	CASSLRTVMNTEAFF
14	TRBV25-1	TRBJ1-1	NA	NA	TGTGCCAGCAGTGTGCAGGGAAGGAACACTGAAGCTTTCTTT	CASSVQGRNTEAFF
12	TRBV3-1/TRBV3-2	TRBJ2-7	TRBD2	NA	TGTGCCAGCTCCCACGGGGGGGTCGAGCAGTACTTC	CASSHGGVEQYF
14	TRBV15	TRBJ1-1	TRBD1	NA	TGTGCCACCAGCAGAAACAGGGGTCGGACTGAAGCTTTCTTT	CATSRNRGRTEAFF
18	TRBV7-9	TRBJ2-3	TRBD2	NA	TGTGCCAGCAGCCCTGACCGAACGGGAGGCACGGGCACAGATACGCAGTATTTT	CASSPDRTGGTGTDTQYF
15	TRBV5-5	TRBJ1-1	NA	NA	TGTGCCAGCAGCCTTTTGGAACGGATGAACACTGAAGCTTTCTTT	CASSLLERMNTEAFF
11	TRBV20-1	TRBJ2-1	NA	NA	TGCAGTGCCATACCTAACAATGAGCAGTTCTTC	CSAIPNNEQFF
14	TRBV19	TRBJ1-2	TRBD1	NA	TGTGCCAGTAATGCCGAGACAGGGCTTTTTGGCTACACCTTC	CASNAETGLFGYTF
12	TRBV28	TRBJ1-2	NA	NA	TGTGCCAGCAGTTTTGAAGGCTATGGCTACACCTTC	CASSFEGYGYTF
13	TRBV28	TRBJ2-7	NA	NA	TGTGCCAGCAGCCGGCCCGGAGGGAACGAGCAGTACTTC	CASSRPGGNEQYF
12	TRBV18	TRBJ2-3	NA	NA	TGTGCCAGCTCACCAAGGAGAGATACGCAGTATTTT	CASSPRRDTQYF